The subject of this entry is one T cell receptor beta chain. The clone's antigen remains unknown. No qualities accompany the bases; no much larger clone lies one base away. The sample originates from a study of STAT3 mutations in large granular lymphocyte leukemia (dated by TCRdb to between 2019 and 2020). General notes on the study: Canonical activating STAT3 mutations were detected in roughly half of the longitudinally sequenced T-LGLL patients. Serial deep sequencing of TCRbeta CDR3 and STAT3 was performed in patients with T-cell large granular lymphocyte leukemia to reconstruct clonal hierarchy and dynamics. More than half of T-LGLL patients received one or more immunosuppressive therapy regimens, with hematologic response in 40% of those treated. For each patient, sequencing was performed at an average of around 4 time points, with a range of 2 to 8 samplings. From an initial cohort of over 200 LGL patients, roughly 20 representative T-LGLL cases were selected for longitudinal TCRbeta and STAT3 sequencing. As controls within the study, a couple of patients with natural killer LGL leukemia were also sequenced longitudinally.

TCRbeta libraries were sequenced on an Illumina MiSeq, averaging around 41,000 productive templates per sample. TCRbeta CDR3 libraries were generated with the immunoSEQ assay using multiplex PCR amplification. As for the authors' bioinformatics: Following a previously defined approach, repertoire diversity was calculated, and values close to 0 point to extremely monoclonal samples. TCRdb retrieved this table from immuneACCESS and kept in-frame rearrangements only. Not all clones are present; in checked studies, unresolved V genes account for under half, and no reason is known for the remainder. V and J calls and clone size are those listed in that table; D and trimming were worked out from the DNA. The sample has 10,000 to 15,000 clones on record, about 90% of them singletons. Together, the top ten hold 9.5% to 15% of the sample. DNA was extracted from blood mononuclear cells, with the same DNA used for both TCR and STAT3 sequencing.

CDR1 and CDR2, looked up from the germline V gene (reference sequence), are MNHEY and SMNVEV. From V the trimming removes 4 bases and from J it removes 6 bases, while the gene matches leave 14 bases of the junction unaccounted for. The CDR3 has 16 amino acids, counting the end cysteine and phenylalanine. Solely the CDR3 DNA is kept, with 48 bases framed from the first base. Study-wide conclusions, independent of this receptor: In 6 of 18 patients, TCR clonotype switching occurred after therapy, and every newly emerging clone was STAT3 wild type. At least one immunodominant TCRbeta clonotype was identified in every T-LGLL patient, and multiple immunodominant subclonotypes were identified in about half of the T-LGLL patients. Variable intervals between samplings and differing treatment regimens complicated linking therapy response to changes in TCR clonal burden. Persisting codominant clonotypes in some patients meant a small but highly pathogenic clone may have been missed. The burden of the dominant TCR clone was higher than the STAT3 mutant burden in several patients, which suggests that the STAT3 mutation arose secondarily inside a clone that had already expanded. Because no samples were available when a clone first appeared, clonal expansion was inferred from samplings taken at other points.

The sequence is built from TRBV27 and TRBJ1-2; 7 central bases correspond to TRBD1. The TCR comes from a human donor with T large granular lymphocyte leukemia. Some clones in this sample may be carry-over from other donors' samples. Material for sequencing was PBMCs. For the CDR3, the sequence is CASSWETGSTWNGYTF. The sequenced DNA: TGTGCCAGCAGTTGGGAGACAGGGTCAACGTGGAATGGCTACACCTTC.